This passage covers 28 T cell receptor beta chains from one sample sequenced in a study of OX40 agonist ivuxolimab in advanced cancers. Produced via immunoSEQ multiplex PCR; TCRdb's table is partial and in-frame only. The sample has approximately 20,000 clones; around 80% are singletons. This material consisted of CD4+ or CD8+ T cells sorted from blood, taken in a trial of the OX40 agonist ivuxolimab. Receptors originate from an adult with an advanced solid tumor such as melanoma, head and neck, liver or kidney cancer.

The V call is TRBV6-6, the J call TRBJ2-5; no clear D gene. The germline CDR1 and CDR2 sequences are MNHNY and SVGAGI (reference sequence). The CDR3 runs 13 residues. Trimming left V 0 bases short and J 4 bases short, with 6 bases between. This CDR3 reads CASSYSLVETQYF. The CDR3 bases are TGTGCCAGCAGTTACTCTCTGGTAGAGACCCAGTACTTC.

CDR3 region: CASSGQLTDTQYF. The CDR3 DNA is TGTGCCAGTTCGGGACAGCTCACAGATACGCAGTATTTT. The chain links TRBV28 to TRBJ2-3; 7 nucleotides match TRBD1. Trimming at V came to 9 bases and at J to 2 bases, leaving 5 bases not matched to a gene. The CDR3 is made up of 13 amino acids. Germline assignment: CDR1 MDHEN and CDR2 SYDVKM.

The V gene is TRBV4-3, the J gene TRBJ2-6, with unresolved D. V was clipped by 1 base and J by 4 bases, with 11 bases between them. CDR3 length: 16 residues. Germline loops: CDR1 LGHNA, CDR2 YSLEER. Here the CDR3 reads CASSQAAFSGANVLTF. In DNA form, the CDR3 reads TGCGCCAGCAGCCAAGCTGCCTTCTCAGGGGCCAACGTCCTGACTTTC.

This clone was seen only once. This chain connects TRBV7-9 to TRBJ1-1; 8 nucleotides align to TRBD1. CDR1 is SEHNR, CDR2 FQNEAQ, per germline (reference sequence). After removal of 5 bases from V and 5 bases from J, the junction contained 10 bases not matched to a gene. The CDR3 runs 15 residues. The CDR3 nucleotides read TGTGCCAGCAGCAGAGGACAGGGCCGGGGTACTGAAGCTTTCTTT. Its protein is CASSRGQGRGTEAFF.

The chain recombines TRBV7-8 with TRBJ1-2; 8 bases map to TRBD1. Unmatched junction bases numbered 7, after V lost 5 bases and J lost 2 bases. The CDR3 runs 15 residues. In germline, CDR1 is SGHVS, CDR2 FQNEAQ. CDR3 residues: CASSTRTGKNYGYTF. In DNA form, the CDR3 reads TGTGCCAGCAGCACACGGACAGGGAAGAACTATGGCTACACCTTC. The full variable domain, its missing parts supplied by reference TRBV7-8 and TRBJ1-2, is GAGVSQSPRYKVAKRGQDVALRCDPISGHVSLFWYQQALGQGPEFLTYFQNEAQLDKSGLPSDRFFAERPEGSVSTLKIQRTQQEDSAVYLCASSTRTGKNYGYTFGSGTRLTVV.

The chain couples TRBV19 to TRBJ2-7; no firm D call. With 7 bases removed from V and 3 bases from J, the gap between germline ends came to 7 bases. This CDR3 spans 11 amino acids. CDR1 is LNHDA, CDR2 SQIVND, per germline (reference sequence). For the CDR3, the DNA is TGTGCCAGTAAGGCCGGCTACGAGCAGTACTTC. It is translated as CASKAGYEQYF. Combining the CDR3 with reference TRBV19 and TRBJ2-7 gives the whole variable domain DGGITQSPKYLFRKEGQNVTLSCEQNLNHDAMYWYRQDPGQGLRLIYYSQIVNDFQKGDIAEGYSVSREKKESFPLTVTSAQKNPTAFYLCASKAGYEQYFGPGTRLTVT.

This chain uses TRBV19 with TRBJ1-3; no definite D call. This CDR3 has 15 amino acids. The V end lost 4 bases, the J end lost 0 bases, and 10 bases lay between the germline ends. Germline CDR1 is LNHDA and CDR2 is SQIVND (reference sequence). CDR3 residues: CASSNTGSSGNTIYF. The DNA of the CDR3 is TGTGCCAGTAGTAACACCGGGAGCTCTGGAAACACCATATATTTT.

As regards this clone: The DNA is omitted, as the CDR3 cannot be located on it reliably, and the CDR3 follows TCRdb's listing. This sequence joins TRBV2 and TRBJ2-2; the table's D gene call, TRBD2, was not cross checked with the DNA. Germline V gives CDR1 SNHLY, CDR2 FYNNEI. The CDR3 is made up of 14 amino acids, end residues included. The CDR3 spells CASSEARRAGELFF.

V gene TRBV28 combines with J gene TRBJ2-2; D is possibly TRBD1 or TRBD2 (5 bases each). Trimming took 4 bases from V and 6 from J, leaving 30 bases between them. Germline V gives CDR1 MDHEN, CDR2 SYDVKM. CDR3 length: 20 residues. CDR3 protein: CASSSLIVRDPEGVPGELFF. The CDR3 nucleotides are TGTGCCAGCAGTTCGCTAATTGTCAGGGACCCCGAGGGTGTGCCCGGGGAGCTGTTTTTT.

This clone appeared a single time. This chain joins TRBV7-9 and TRBJ2-1; TRBD2 matches at 10 bases. Germline V gives CDR1 SEHNR, CDR2 FQNEAQ (reference sequence). The length of the CDR3 is 15 residues. V gave up 4 bases and J gave up 8 bases; unmatched junction bases: 8. CDR3 DNA: TGTGCCAGCAGCTCTGGGACTAGCGAGTCCGATGAGCAGTTCTTC. This encodes CASSSGTSESDEQFF.

J is TRBJ1-5 and V is TRBV4-3, with D tentatively TRBD1 (5 bases). The CDR3 length is 15 residues. Germline assignment: CDR1 LGHNA and CDR2 YSLEER. Between the trimmed V and J ends, which lost 2 bases and 6 bases, there was a span of 14 bases. CDR3 region: CASSQLLGGSQPQHF. CDR3 in DNA: TGCGCCAGCAGCCAATTACTCGGGGGAAGTCAGCCCCAGCATTTT.

This chain links TRBV7-9 with TRBJ2-5, with D perhaps given as TRBD1 or TRBD2 (5 bases each). Trimming removed 3 bases at V and 2 bases at J, with 13 bases between. Germline values: CDR1 SEHNR, CDR2 FQNEAQ (reference sequence). The CDR3 has 15 residues. CDR3 nucleotides: TGTGCCAGCAGCTTTTATTTGGGGGATCAAGAGACCCAGTACTTC. It yields the protein CASSFYLGDQETQYF.

The rearrangement uses TRBV28 and TRBJ1-1; 7 bases line up with TRBD1. V lost 7 bases, J lost 2 bases, and 4 bases stayed unmatched. Germline lookup yields CDR1 MDHEN and CDR2 SYDVKM. The CDR3 consists of 13 residues. CDR3 in DNA: TGTGCCAGCACCTGGACAGGCAACACTGAAGCTTTCTTT. This gives the protein CASTWTGNTEAFF.

The chain is built from TRBV10-3 and TRBJ2-7; D remains ambiguous. Germline V gene lookup returns CDR1 ENHRY and CDR2 SYGVKD. V lost 8 bases, J lost 5 bases, and 13 bases lay in between. The CDR3 spans 12 residues. The CDR3 loop reads CAIARVSDEQYF. In nucleotides, the CDR3 is TGTGCCATCGCTAGGGTTTCAGACGAGCAGTACTTC.

A single count supports this clone. This chain joins TRBV28 and TRBJ1-2, with unresolved D. Deletions cut 10 bases from V and 2 bases from J, with 11 bases between. Germline V lookup: CDR1 MDHEN, CDR2 SYDVKM. The CDR3 length is 12 residues. The CDR3 region has the DNA TGTGCCACCCATGGAAGAAACTATGGCTACACCTTC. Translated: CATHGRNYGYTF.

The gene calls are TRBV13 and TRBJ2-5; weak D call: TRBD1 (6 bases). The CDR3 contains 14 residues. Germline CDR1 is PRHDT and CDR2 is FYEKMQ (reference sequence). The germline V and J ends were trimmed by 10 bases and 4 bases, with 19 bases remaining between them. In nucleotides, the CDR3 is TGTGCCACTAAAACAGGGACGGTAGGAGAGACCCAGTACTTC. Translated, it gives CATKTGTVGETQYF.

This chain uses TRBV27 with TRBJ1-1, with D unclear. The CDR3 length is 11 residues. Trimming removed 6 bases at V and 1 base at J, with 3 bases between. CDR1 and CDR2 (germline): MNHEY, SMNVEV (reference sequence). The CDR3 sequence: CASRRNTEAFF. For the CDR3, the DNA is TGTGCCAGCAGAAGGAACACTGAAGCTTTCTTT.

This sequence joins TRBV27 and TRBJ1-6; D possibly corresponds to TRBD1 (5 bases). This CDR3 spans 16 amino acids. In germline, CDR1 is MNHEY, CDR2 SMNVEV (reference sequence). Trimming took 5 bases from V and 6 from J, leaving 17 bases between them. CDR3 sequence: CASSPGAVFRNSPLHF. The CDR3 bases are TGTGCCAGCAGTCCTGGGGCGGTGTTTCGTAATTCACCCCTCCACTTT.

The rearrangement joins TRBV4-1 to TRBJ2-7, with D perhaps TRBD1 (5 bases). V lost 0 bases and J 3 bases, leaving 12 bases between the germline ends. The CDR3 totals 15 residues. Germline CDR1 MGHRA, CDR2 YSYEKL. The chain's CDR3 is CASSQDLTGLYEQYF. The CDR3 bases are TGCGCCAGCAGCCAAGACTTAACAGGCCTCTACGAGCAGTACTTC.

The V call is TRBV11-2, the J call TRBJ1-2; the match to TRBD1 covers 11 bases. Germline-derived CDR1 and CDR2 are SGHAT and FQNNGV. The trim removed 3 bases at V and 3 bases at J, leaving 3 bases unmatched. The CDR3 extends over 15 amino acids. CDR3 residues: CASSFWDRGDYGYTF. In DNA form, the CDR3 reads TGTGCCAGCAGCTTTTGGGACAGGGGGGACTATGGCTACACCTTC.

The chain has TRBV7-9 and TRBJ2-7; D perhaps matches TRBD2 (5 bases). The CDR3 has 12 residues. Per the germline V gene, CDR1 is SEHNR and CDR2 is FQNEAQ (reference sequence). V lost 5 bases to trimming and J lost 8 bases, with 13 bases between them. CDR3 coding DNA: TGTGCCAGCAGCCTGGAGGCTAGCAAGCAGTACTTC. This encodes CASSLEASKQYF.

This chain links TRBV7-2 with TRBJ2-2, with 15 bases identical to TRBD2. The CDR3 has 19 amino acids. Germline-derived CDR1 and CDR2 are SGHTA and FQGNSA. J was trimmed by 4 bases and V by 4 bases; bases with no gene match: 10. The DNA for the CDR3 is TGTGCCAGCAGCTCCCCGCCCGGGACTAGCGGGAGGATCACCGGGGAGCTGTTTTTT. As protein: CASSSPPGTSGRITGELFF.

V is TRBV2 and J is TRBJ1-1, with D unclear. V gave up 10 bases and J gave up 4 bases, with 16 bases separating them. From germline, CDR1 is SNHLY and CDR2 FYNNEI. This CDR3 is 13 amino acids long. The CDR3 sequence is CATTSGGSTEAFF. Here the CDR3 DNA reads TGTGCCACCACTAGTGGAGGGAGCACTGAAGCTTTCTTT.

The chain couples TRBV5-1 to TRBJ2-1, with TRBD2 matching 8 bases. CDR1 is SGHRS and CDR2 is YFSETQ in the germline V gene. After removal of 3 bases from V and 5 bases from J, the junction contained 4 bases not matched to a gene. CDR3 length: 14 amino acids. The CDR3 DNA sequence: TGCGCCAGCAGCTCGAGCGGGGGAAACAATGAGCAGTTCTTC. Protein product: CASSSSGGNNEQFF.

V usage is TRBV20-1 and J usage is TRBJ2-7; no clear D gene. This CDR3 is built from 11 residues. Trimming left V 3 bases short and J 2 bases short, with 5 bases between. Looked up from germline, CDR1 is DFQATT and CDR2 is SNEGSKA (reference sequence). The CDR3 spells CSARTTYEQYF. In DNA form, the CDR3 reads TGCAGTGCTAGGACCACCTACGAGCAGTACTTC.

This clone was found once. The rearrangement joins TRBV7-2 to TRBJ2-1, with 10 bases aligning to TRBD2. Looked up from germline, CDR1 is SGHTA and CDR2 is FQGNSA. V lost 1 base and J lost 6; bases outside the gene matches: 3. The CDR3 totals 15 residues. CDR3 protein: CASSLDPSGGNEQFF. CDR3 nucleotides: TGTGCCAGCAGCTTAGATCCTAGCGGGGGCAATGAGCAGTTCTTC.

V usage is TRBV13 and J usage is TRBJ1-4; weak D call: TRBD1 (5 bases). V lost 7 bases, J lost 5 bases, and 20 bases lay in between. Germline values: CDR1 PRHDT, CDR2 FYEKMQ (reference sequence). This CDR3 is 16 amino acids long. The CDR3 reads CASTSGGPLKNEKLFF. The DNA of the CDR3 is TGTGCCAGCACCTCGGGGGGTCCATTGAAAAATGAAAAACTGTTTTTT.

The J gene is TRBJ1-5, the V gene TRBV6-1; 7 bases agree with TRBD1. The CDR3 runs to 15 residues. V was clipped by 5 bases and J by 5 bases; unmatched bases: 9. Germline-derived CDR1 and CDR2 are MNHNS and SASEGT. The chain's CDR3 is CASSRTRDRYQPQHF. The CDR3 nucleotides are TGTGCCAGCAGTAGAACGAGGGACAGATATCAGCCCCAGCATTTT.